Sequencing of this T cell receptor beta chain was carried out in a study of Ad26.COV2.S vaccination and SARS-CoV-2 variants (dated by TCRdb to 2020 to 2022). The study in broad terms: Vaccine-arm donors came from COV1001, a multicentre, randomized, double-blind, placebo-controlled phase I-IIa trial of Ad26.COV2.S in healthy adults. Ad26.COV2.S was given intramuscularly at 5x10^10 or 1x10^11 viral particles, as a single shot or as two shots 56 days apart. TCRbeta repertoire sequencing was used to assess the specificity and breadth of SARS-CoV-2-reactive T cell receptors after Ad26.COV2.S vaccination. A total of around 32 samples were included in the TCR-sequenced set, comprising roughly 19 Ad26.COV2.S vaccine recipients, 5 placebo recipients and 8 SARS-CoV-2 convalescent individuals. Trial participants were randomized into five groups of five, in which low-dose or high-dose Ad26.COV2.S was given once or twice, or placebo was given on both occasions. Throughout the experiments and outcome assessment, investigators stayed blinded to trial group allocation.

TCRbeta CDR3 regions were sequenced with the immunoSEQ Assay. After extraction, genomic DNA underwent amplification by bias-controlled multiplex PCR, followed by high-throughput sequencing. The study's own analysis went as follows. To quantify the absolute abundance of every unique TCRbeta CDR3 region, sequences were collapsed and filtered. T cell fraction was estimated by normalizing TCRbeta template counts to usable DNA, which was measured by amplifying reference genes present in all nucleated cells. Repertoire TCRs were annotated as SARS-CoV-2-specific when V gene, CDR3 amino acid sequence and J gene were exactly matched to a known reactive TCR set. The reference SARS-CoV-2 TCR set was obtained from MIRA and was filtered for enrichment in COVID-19-positive ImmuneCODE repertoires, whereby public or cross-reactive TCRs were removed. Using the MIRA antigens, annotated TCRs were further analysed by specific ORF or by position within an ORF. Depth was the summed frequency of annotated unique rearrangements, while breadth was defined as annotated unique rearrangements over total unique productive rearrangements. Two-sided Wilcoxon rank-sum tests were applied when comparing TCR breadth between groups. TCRdb provides this immuneACCESS table in a form limited to in-frame rearrangements. Some clones are lacking; in checked studies, under half of them reflect an unresolved V gene, and why the rest are absent is not known. Clonal size and the V and J genes are those of that table, whereas D and trimming came from the DNA. Here the sample has more than 300,000 clones; just under 85% occur a single time. The ten top clones hold approximately 2.1% of the sample.

What this sample's treatment or condition label stands for: approximately 18 received Ad26.COV2.S at low or high dose, single or two shots; 5 received placebo; per-sample allocation not given. Repertoires of vaccine and placebo recipients were sequenced from samples collected on day 63 after the first injection. Cohort 1b enrolled roughly 25 adults aged 18-55 years at a single site in Boston, USA, between 29 July and 7 August 2020. Ad26.COV2.S consisted of a replication-incompetent adenovirus type 26 vector by which a prefusion-stabilized SARS-CoV-2 spike protein from the original Wuhan strain was expressed. Regarding this clone: Its antigen target is currently unknown. No base qualities exist here, and no much larger clone lies one base off it.

The full study reports these points: According to the authors, total T cell responses may have been underestimated by the TCR breadth and depth analyses. Compared with placebo recipients, Ad26.COV2.S recipients showed higher spike-specific TCR breadth (P = 0.0014). The study was not powered for comparison of responses between vaccine doses or regimens. After vaccination, spike-specific CD8+ and CD4+ T cell responses were reported to show substantial breadth. Vaccine and placebo recipients had similar non-spike TCR breadth, a finding consistent with the vaccine containing only spike.

Reading the germline V gene gives CDR1 KGHSH and CDR2 LQKENI. V is cut by 4 bases and J by 0 bases, and the space between the germline ends is 21 bases. From the cysteine up to the phenylalanine, the CDR3 has a length of 19 residues. Solely the CDR3 DNA is kept, with 57 bases framed from the first base. The TCR sequence derives from a person between 18 and 65 years old who received the Ad26.COV2.S COVID-19 vaccine or a placebo. The specimen was peripheral blood, collected in a trial of Ad26.COV2.S vaccine versus placebo. Here the chain combines TRBV18 and TRBJ2-2, with no confident D gene call. The CDR3 here reads CASSLLRSNGLANTGELFF. The DNA reads as follows: TGTGCCAGCTCACTCCTCCGGTCTAACGGGCTGGCGAACACCGGGGAGCTGTTTTTT.